Presented here are 8 T cell receptor beta chains from one specimen sequenced in a study of cytomegalovirus exposure and HLA in healthy donors. Researchers ran the PCR with 60 Vbeta and 13 Jbeta primers. Produced via immunoSEQ multiplex PCR; TCRdb's table is partial and in-frame only. The profile shows about 140,000 clones, about 80% of them singletons. Sequencing was performed on PBMCs. The receptor set was obtained from a man in his thirties or forties in good health and CMV-seronegative.

This chain links TRBV6-1 with TRBJ2-5; TRBD2 matches at 11 bases. The CDR3 spans 16 residues. Germline assignment: CDR1 MNHNS and CDR2 SASEGT. V trimming: 3 bases; J trimming: 7 bases; junction bases outside the gene matches: 10. In DNA form, the CDR3 reads TGTGCCAGCAGTGAGGAAATAGCGGGAGGGTACCGGACCCAGTACTTC. Protein sequence: CASSEEIAGGYRTQYF.

This clone has just a few counts. The rearrangement uses TRBV19 and TRBJ2-7, with 9 bases identical to TRBD1. Trimming removed 3 bases from V and 5 bases from J; junction bases left unmatched: 2. The germline CDR1 and CDR2 sequences are LNHDA and SQIVND (reference sequence). CDR3 size: 13 residues. This CDR3 is CASSIGQGNEQYF. The CDR3 nucleotides are TGTGCCAGTAGTATTGGACAGGGGAACGAGCAGTACTTC.

The J gene is TRBJ2-5, the V gene TRBV5-4, with 7 positions matching TRBD1. The CDR3 loop spans 15 amino acids. Losses at the gene ends were 4 bases for V and 6 bases for J; bases not matched to a gene: 12. Germline lookup yields CDR1 SGHNT and CDR2 YYREEE (reference sequence). The CDR3 loop is CASSGDSLQMKTQYF. The CDR3 DNA sequence: TGTGCCAGCAGCGGGGACAGCCTGCAGATGAAGACCCAGTACTTC.

Concerning this clone itself: The same CDR3 can be traced to other DNA sequences in this sample. The rearrangement joins TRBV30 to TRBJ2-7; 7 bases are shared with TRBD1. This CDR3 contains 15 residues. Losses at the gene ends were 4 bases for V and 4 bases for J; bases not matched to a gene: 13. The V gene's germline CDR1 is GTSNPN and CDR2 SVGIG (reference sequence). DNA for the CDR3: TGTGCCTGGAACCGCCGGGACAGCGATTTTTACGAGCAGTACTTC. Protein: CAWNRRDSDFYEQYF.

DNA for the CDR3: TGTGCCAGCAGCAAACTAGCGGGAGGGCACGAGCAGTACTTC. It yields the protein CASSKLAGGHEQYF. The chain recombines TRBV5-4 with TRBJ2-7; the match to TRBD2 covers 13 bases. Germline V gene data show CDR1 as SGHNT and CDR2 as YYREEE (reference sequence). Trimming removed 4 bases from V and 5 bases from J; junction bases left unmatched: 3. This CDR3 region has 14 residues.

Only one count was recorded for this clone. The chain has TRBV5-1 and TRBJ2-1; 9 bases map to TRBD2. V lost 5 bases to trimming and J lost 7 bases; unmatched junction nucleotides: 10. The CDR3 is 15 amino acids. Per germline, CDR1 SGHRS and CDR2 YFSETQ. Here the CDR3 reads CASSRSGRSPNEQFF. CDR3 bases: TGCGCCAGCAGTCGCAGCGGGAGGTCTCCGAATGAGCAGTTCTTC.

The chain uses TRBV5-1 and TRBJ2-7; 9 nucleotides match TRBD1. J was trimmed by 1 base and V by 4 bases; bases with no gene match: 3. The CDR3 is made up of 14 amino acids. Germline CDR1 SGHRS, CDR2 YFSETQ. This chain's CDR3 is CASSQTGGSYEQYF. CDR3 coding DNA: TGCGCCAGCAGCCAGACAGGGGGATCCTACGAGCAGTACTTC.

The chain couples TRBV18 to TRBJ1-1; 7 positions match TRBD1. The germline V gene has CDR1 KGHSH and CDR2 LQKENI. CDR3 size: 15 residues. Unmatched junction bases numbered 7, after V lost 2 bases and J lost 4 bases. CDR3 loop: CASSPGGTATTEAFF. Written as DNA, the CDR3 is TGTGCCAGCTCACCAGGGGGGACAGCAACCACTGAAGCTTTCTTT.